This T cell receptor beta chain was obtained from a study of shared clonotypes between healthy human individuals. Sequencing was performed with immunoSEQ multiplex PCR; in TCRdb, only in-frame clones are kept and a portion is missing. The repertoire holds 100,000 or so clones, about 70% seen once, with about 25% in the top ten. This clone counts as medium-sized. This CDR3 has 15 residues. V lost 1 base and J lost 5; bases outside the gene matches: 6. Germline CDR1 MNHNS, CDR2 SASEGT. This sequence originates from a woman aged 25 to 39 in good health. V and J are TRBV6-1 and TRBJ2-7; 9 nucleotides agree with TRBD2. Sequencing input: memory CD8+ T cells sorted from blood. Subset given: CD45RO+ cells pooled with CCR7-negative TemRA cells. In DNA, the CDR3 is TGTGCCAGCAGTGAAGAGGAAGCGGGAGGAAACGAGCAGTACTTC. It specifies CASSEEEAGGNEQYF.